This T cell receptor beta chain was sequenced during a study of vaccination and CD4 T cells after COVID-19. At the level of the study: Convalescent donors totaled six males and four females, including two who were Hispanic. Collection of post-COVID samples occurred a median approximately 100 days after diagnosis, spanning a range of 35 to 161. General study results and limits: The study found that a median about 90% of reactive clones in convalescent patients appeared only post-vaccination. The median SARS-CoV-2-reactive clonotype number increased from around 21 to 38, without statistical significance.

TCRdb analysed the PCR reads with MiXCR anew, one entry per CDR3 protein. The top ten hold more than 0.95% of the sample, which has about 15,000 distinct CDR3 sequences, approximately 72% seen once. The ends were cut back, 3 bases at V and 7 bases at J, with 13 bases in the middle. The germline V gene has CDR1 MDHEN and CDR2 SYDVKM. The CDR3 has 15 amino acids. Concerning this clonotype: Its antigen is unknown.

The clonotype comes from a human donor who had recovered from COVID-19. The input for sequencing was CD4+ T cells from blood, taken after SARS-CoV-2 vaccination. The chain combines TRBV28 with TRBJ1-6; maybe TRBD1 (5 bases). The CDR3 DNA reads as TGTGCCAGCAGTTTGGGGCAGCGGGACAATTCACCCCTCCACTTT. This gives the protein CASSLGQRDNSPLHF. Supplemented by reference TRBV28 and TRBJ1-6, the full variable domain reads DVKVTQSSRYLVKRTGEKVFLECVQDMDHENMFWYRQDPGLGLRLIYFSYDVKMKEKGDIPEGYSVSREKKERFSLILESASTNQTSMYLCASSLGQRDNSPLHFGNGTRLTVT.